The 19 T cell receptor beta chains below were found in one sample sequenced in a study of vaccination and CD4 T cells after COVID-19 (dated by TCRdb to between 2021 and 2022). These receptors lack a known antigen. The sample's treatment or condition label, in plain terms: roughly nine-day PBMC culture with coronavirus spike peptide pools or control peptides (ViraFEST assay). Receptors were amplified or captured by PCR. The instrument was an Illumina iSeq 100. DNA from cultured CD4+ T cells underwent TCR sequencing with the Oncomine TCR Beta short-read assay at the Johns Hopkins FTIC core. The public reads were reprocessed in TCRdb via fastp at Q25 and MiXCR, keeping in-frame beta chains. Rows with one shared CDR3 protein collapse into an entry with the most common genes and DNA. Present in this sample are about 10,000 distinct CDR3 sequences, around 60% of which were seen just once. The biggest ten clones account for about 20% of the sample.

Source material: CD4+ T cells from blood, cultured in vitro. These receptors were collected from a human donor who had recovered from COVID-19.

This clonotype turned up a few times. The chain employs TRBV19 and TRBJ1-1, with D hard to call. From germline, CDR1 is LNHDA and CDR2 SQIVND (reference sequence). The germline V and J ends were trimmed by 1 base and 3 bases, with 9 bases remaining between them. This CDR3 contains 14 residues. The CDR3 is CASSIGAIDTEAFF. CDR3 nucleotides: TGTGCCAGTAGTATAGGGGCCATCGACACTGAAGCTTTCTTT.

The V gene is TRBV15, the J gene TRBJ1-2; D might be TRBD1 (6 bases). CDR1 is LNHNV, CDR2 YYDKDF, per germline (reference sequence). Trimming cost V 1 base and J 0 bases, with 12 bases left between them. The CDR3 runs 16 residues. This chain's CDR3 is CATSRAGGPANYGYTF. For the CDR3, the DNA is TGTGCCACCAGCAGAGCCGGGGGCCCTGCTAACTATGGCTACACCTTC.

V and J are TRBV9 and TRBJ1-1; D unclear. CDR1 is SGDLS and CDR2 is YYNGEE in the germline V gene. The V end lost 4 bases, the J end lost 3 bases, and 10 bases lay between the germline ends. CDR3 size: 13 residues. CDR3 sequence reads: CASSLRSHTEAFF. In DNA form, the CDR3 reads TGTGCCAGCAGCCTTCGGTCGCACACTGAAGCTTTCTTT.

The rearrangement uses TRBV7-9 and TRBJ1-2, with 11 bases matching TRBD1. Germline V lookup: CDR1 SEHNR, CDR2 FQNEAQ (reference sequence). The CDR3 runs 16 residues. V was pared by 5 bases and J by 2 bases, with 7 bases of the junction left unmatched. CDR3: CASSRGQGGGNYGYTF. The CDR3 coding sequence is TGTGCCAGCAGCCGGGGACAGGGGGGAGGGAACTATGGCTACACCTTC.

This clonotype has a single count. The chain has TRBV28 and TRBJ2-7; 9 bases are shared with TRBD2. Trimming removed 2 bases from V and 1 base from J; junction bases left unmatched: 9. The CDR3 sequence is 17 residues long. Germline V lookup: CDR1 MDHEN, CDR2 SYDVKM. The CDR3 reads CASSLAGGAGESYEQYF. The CDR3 bases are TGTGCCAGCAGTTTAGCGGGGGGGGCTGGTGAGTCCTACGAGCAGTACTTC.

The chain uses TRBV3-1 and TRBJ1-1; no definite D call. The CDR3 extends over 15 amino acids. CDR1 and CDR2 (germline): LGHDT, YNNKEL (reference sequence). V lost 6 bases to trimming and J lost 0 bases, with 14 bases between them. CDR3 sequence reads: CASSLTDRLNTEAFF. Written as DNA, the CDR3 is TGTGCCAGCAGTCTCACAGACCGATTGAACACTGAAGCTTTCTTT.

The gene calls are TRBV12-3 or TRBV12-4 and TRBJ2-7; perhaps TRBD1 as D (6 bases). The CDR3 extends over 14 amino acids. Between the trimmed V and J ends, which lost 5 bases and 5 bases, there was a span of 16 bases. In DNA form, the CDR3 reads TGTGCCAGCAGTCCAGACAGGTTTACCCACGAGCAGTACTTC. As protein: CASSPDRFTHEQYF.

The V gene is TRBV6-5, the J gene TRBJ2-6; D possibly uses TRBD1 or TRBD2 (6 bases each). Trimming removed 2 bases from V and 4 bases from J, with 15 bases in between. Per the germline V gene, CDR1 is MNHEY and CDR2 is SVGAGI. The CDR3 is 17 amino acids. The CDR3 nucleotides read TGTGCCAGCAGTTACCTTCCGGGGGCGGGAGGGGCCAACGTCCTGACTTTC. Translating it yields CASSYLPGAGGANVLTF.

This chain joins TRBV12-3 or TRBV12-4 and TRBJ2-7, with 8 positions matching TRBD1. V dropped 4 bases and J dropped 6; count of bases not matched to a gene: 14. This CDR3 comprises 16 residues. DNA of the CDR3: TGTGCCAGCAGTTCCCCACTGACAGGGGAAGGGGGCGAGCAGTACTTC. Protein product: CASSSPLTGEGGEQYF.

The V and J genes are TRBV2 and TRBJ2-2, with D maybe TRBD2 (5 bases). Germline V gene lookup returns CDR1 SNHLY and CDR2 FYNNEI. V lost 6 bases and J 3 bases, leaving 14 bases between the germline ends. The CDR3 covers 15 residues. The chain's CDR3 is CASRPGVRDTGELFF. CDR3 in DNA: TGTGCCAGCAGGCCCGGCGTGCGGGACACCGGGGAGCTGTTTTTT.

The chain joins TRBV6-1 to TRBJ1-2, with 9 bases lining up with TRBD1. The CDR3 consists of 16 residues. Germline assignment: CDR1 MNHNS and CDR2 SASEGT. With V trimmed by 3 bases and J by 6 bases, 11 bases remained unmatched. The CDR3 loop reads CASSDNLPGTGNGYTF. The CDR3 nucleotides are TGTGCCAGCAGTGATAACCTACCAGGGACAGGGAATGGCTACACCTTC.

The chain carries TRBV20-1 and TRBJ1-3; D might be TRBD1 (6 bases). The CDR3 sequence is 14 residues long. Trimming took 0 bases from V and 2 from J, leaving 8 bases between them. Germline-derived CDR1 and CDR2 are DFQATT and SNEGSKA (reference sequence). CDR3 nucleotide sequence: TGCAGTGCTAGAGAGGGACACCCTGGAAACACCATATATTTT. This codes for CSAREGHPGNTIYF.

This clonotype was detected a few times. The CDR3 coding sequence is TGCAGTGCCACCCGGCTACAGGTCCATGGTGGCTACACCTTC. Protein product: CSATRLQVHGGYTF. V and J are TRBV20-1 and TRBJ1-2, with a weak D call TRBD1 (5 bases). The CDR3 spans 14 residues. Germline V CDR1 and CDR2: DFQATT, SNEGSKA (reference sequence). V was cut by 6 bases and J by 7 bases, with 21 bases left in between.

Only a few counts were recorded for this clonotype. The chain carries TRBV6-4 and TRBJ1-6; no firm D call. V was clipped by 3 bases and J by 10 bases, with 10 bases between them. Looked up from germline, CDR1 is MRHNA and CDR2 is SNTAGT. The length of the CDR3 is 13 residues. The CDR3, as DNA: TGTGCCAGCAGTGATGTGGAAATATCACCCCTCCACTTT. Its translation: CASSDVEISPLHF.

The chain links TRBV6-2 or TRBV6-3 to TRBJ1-5; 8 bases match TRBD1. Trimming cost V 6 bases and J 1 base; bases outside gene matches: 5. The CDR3 extends over 15 amino acids. Germline V CDR1 and CDR2: MNHEY, SVGEGT. CDR3 amino acids: CASSSTGASNQPQHF. The CDR3, as DNA: TGTGCCAGCAGCTCGACAGGGGCGAGCAATCAGCCCCAGCATTTT.

A few counts support this clonotype. This chain joins TRBV6-1 and TRBJ1-2; D unclear. The ends were cut back, 8 bases at V and 6 bases at J, with 16 bases in the middle. Germline-derived CDR1 and CDR2 are MNHNS and SASEGT. The CDR3 covers 13 residues. The chain's CDR3 is CASGLRSPHGYTF. DNA for the CDR3: TGTGCCAGCGGGTTGCGTAGTCCCCATGGCTACACCTTC.

This clonotype was counted only a few times. The rearrangement uses TRBV7-9 and TRBJ1-2; TRBD1 is a possible D gene (5 bases). The CDR3 loop spans 14 amino acids. Trimming pared 5 bases from V and 5 bases from J, leaving 15 bases between. Germline V gene sequence: CDR1 SEHNR, CDR2 FQNEAQ (reference sequence). The chain's CDR3 is CASSPGRQRYGYTF. CDR3 nucleotide sequence: TGTGCCAGCAGCCCGGGGCGTCAGAGGTATGGCTACACCTTC.

Notes on this clonotype: At one end, the junction sequence differs from germline, possibly due to a read error. The chain links TRBV15 to TRBJ1-1, with TRBD1 as a possible D gene (5 bases). This CDR3 spans 17 amino acids. Germline CDR1 reads LNHNV; CDR2 reads YYDKDF (reference sequence). CDR3 region: CATSRGGRWGMNIEAFF. Here the CDR3 DNA reads TGTGCCACCAGCAGAGGAGGACGTTGGGGGATGAACATTGAAGCTTTCTTT.

This clonotype occurred a few times. This chain uses TRBV20-1 with TRBJ1-5; 7 bases agree with TRBD1. The CDR3 contains 14 residues. V lost 5 bases, J lost 3 bases, and 7 bases stayed unmatched. Germline V gene sequence: CDR1 DFQATT, CDR2 SNEGSKA (reference sequence). CDR3 in DNA: TGCAGTGCTCCCGTGGGGACAGTCAATCAGCCCCAGCATTTT. It yields the protein CSAPVGTVNQPQHF.